The 3 T cell receptor beta chains below all came from one sample that was sequenced in a study of radiotherapy plus CTLA-4 blockade in lung cancer. Some clones are missing from TCRdb's copy, which holds only in-frame ones; the method was immunoSEQ multiplex PCR. The profile shows fewer than 95,000 clones, around 82% of them singletons. The specimen was peripheral blood, collected from a patient treated with radiotherapy plus ipilimumab. These TCRs come from a human donor with non-small cell lung cancer who had stable disease on radiotherapy plus ipilimumab.

This clone occurred a few times. The CDR3 loop is CASSWQFNEKLFF. The CDR3 DNA is TGTGCCAGCAGTTGGCAGTTCAATGAAAAACTGTTTTTT. The V and J genes are TRBV28 and TRBJ1-4; no clear D gene. This CDR3 has 13 amino acids. Trimming removed 4 bases from V and 5 bases from J, with 8 bases in between. CDR1 is MDHEN and CDR2 is SYDVKM in the germline V gene.

The CDR3 loop is CASSFFRQPQHF. In DNA form, the CDR3 reads TGTGCCAGCAGTTTTTTCCGTCAGCCCCAGCATTTT. This chain links TRBV28 with TRBJ1-5; D not certain. Trimming took 3 bases from V and 6 from J, leaving 6 bases between them. Germline V gene lookup returns CDR1 MDHEN and CDR2 SYDVKM. The CDR3 length is 12 residues.

The rearrangement uses TRBV11-2 and TRBJ2-6, with 9 bases lining up with TRBD1. Unmatched junction bases numbered 8, after V lost 1 base and J lost 1 base. The germline V gene has CDR1 SGHAT and CDR2 FQNNGV. The CDR3 sequence is 19 residues long. The CDR3 spells CASSLGMGQGLSGANVLTF. CDR3 in DNA: TGTGCCAGCAGCTTAGGAATGGGACAGGGTTTATCTGGGGCCAACGTCCTGACTTTC.